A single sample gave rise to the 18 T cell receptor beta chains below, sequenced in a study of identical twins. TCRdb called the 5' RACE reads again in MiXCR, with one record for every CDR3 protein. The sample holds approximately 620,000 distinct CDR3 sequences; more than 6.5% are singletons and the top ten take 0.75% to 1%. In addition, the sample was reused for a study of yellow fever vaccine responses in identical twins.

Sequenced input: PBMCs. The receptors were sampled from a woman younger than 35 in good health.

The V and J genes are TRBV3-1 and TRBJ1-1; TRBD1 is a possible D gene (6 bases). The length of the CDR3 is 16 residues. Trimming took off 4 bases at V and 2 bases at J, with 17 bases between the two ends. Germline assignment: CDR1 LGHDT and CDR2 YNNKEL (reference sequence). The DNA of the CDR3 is TGTGCCAGCAGCCGAGCAGACAGGCCCCGAAACACTGAAGCTTTCTTT. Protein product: CASSRADRPRNTEAFF.

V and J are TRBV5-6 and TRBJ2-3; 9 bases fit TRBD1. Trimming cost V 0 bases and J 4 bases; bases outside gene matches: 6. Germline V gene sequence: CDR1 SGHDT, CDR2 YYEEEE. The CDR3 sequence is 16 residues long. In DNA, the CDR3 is TGTGCCAGCAGCTTGGCGGGACAGGGATTGCCAGATACGCAGTATTTT. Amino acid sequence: CASSLAGQGLPDTQYF.

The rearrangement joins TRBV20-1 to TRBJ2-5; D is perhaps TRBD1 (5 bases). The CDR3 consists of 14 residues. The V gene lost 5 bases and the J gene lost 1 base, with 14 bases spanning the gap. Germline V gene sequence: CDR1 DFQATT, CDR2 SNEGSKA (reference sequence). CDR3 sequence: CSASIQVIQETQYF. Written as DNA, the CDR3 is TGCAGTGCTTCTATACAGGTCATCCAAGAGACCCAGTACTTC.

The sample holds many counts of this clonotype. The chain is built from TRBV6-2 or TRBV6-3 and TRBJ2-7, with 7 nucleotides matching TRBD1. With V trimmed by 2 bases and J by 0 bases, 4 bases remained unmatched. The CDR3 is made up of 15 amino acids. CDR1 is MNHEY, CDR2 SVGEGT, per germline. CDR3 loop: CASSYEGASSYEQYF. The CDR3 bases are TGTGCCAGCAGTTACGAGGGGGCTAGCTCCTACGAGCAGTACTTC.

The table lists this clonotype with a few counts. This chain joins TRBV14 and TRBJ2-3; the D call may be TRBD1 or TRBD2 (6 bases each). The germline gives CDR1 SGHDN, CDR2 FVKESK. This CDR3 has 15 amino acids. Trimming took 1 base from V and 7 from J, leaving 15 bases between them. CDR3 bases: TGTGCCAGCAGCCAAGTCGGAGGGGGGCCACATACGCAGTATTTT. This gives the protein CASSQVGGGPHTQYF.

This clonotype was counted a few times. The CDR3 is CASSLLKTSQPQHF. The CDR3 region has the DNA TGTGCCAGCAGCTTACTCAAAACATCCCAGCCCCAGCATTTT. The V call is TRBV7-8, the J call TRBJ1-5; D call uncertain. V was pared by 2 bases and J by 7 bases, with 12 bases between. This CDR3 contains 14 residues. Germline lookup yields CDR1 SGHVS and CDR2 FQNEAQ.

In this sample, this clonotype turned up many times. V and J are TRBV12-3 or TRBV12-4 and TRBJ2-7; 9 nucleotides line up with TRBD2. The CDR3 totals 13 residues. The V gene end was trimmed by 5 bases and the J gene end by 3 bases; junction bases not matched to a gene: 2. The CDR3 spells CASSGTSYYEQYF. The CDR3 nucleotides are TGTGCCAGCAGTGGGACTAGCTACTACGAGCAGTACTTC.

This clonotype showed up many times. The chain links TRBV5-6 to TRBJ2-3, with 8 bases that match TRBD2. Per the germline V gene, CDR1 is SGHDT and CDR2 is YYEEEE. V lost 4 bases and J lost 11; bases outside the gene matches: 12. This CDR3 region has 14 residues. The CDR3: CASSTDPGTRQQYF. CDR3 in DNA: TGTGCCAGCAGCACAGACCCTGGGACTAGACAGCAGTATTTT.

The CDR3 nucleotides read TGTGCCAGCAGCCCGGCGACTAGCGGGGGCTCCTACGAGCAGTACTTC. This translates into CASSPATSGGSYEQYF. J is TRBJ2-7 and V is TRBV3-1, with 12 bases lining up with TRBD2. With V trimmed by 4 bases and J by 0 bases, 4 bases remained unmatched. This CDR3 is built from 16 residues. Germline values: CDR1 LGHDT, CDR2 YNNKEL (reference sequence).

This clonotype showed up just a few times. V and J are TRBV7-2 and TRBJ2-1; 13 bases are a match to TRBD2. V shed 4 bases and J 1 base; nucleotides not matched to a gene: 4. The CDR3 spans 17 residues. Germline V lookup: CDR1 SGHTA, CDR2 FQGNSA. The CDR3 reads CASSSGTSGNSYNEQFF. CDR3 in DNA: TGTGCCAGCAGCTCTGGGACTAGCGGGAATTCCTACAATGAGCAGTTCTTC. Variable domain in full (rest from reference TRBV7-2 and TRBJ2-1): GAGVSQSPSNKVTEKGKDVELRCDPISGHTALYWYRQSLGQGLEFLIYFQGNSAPDKSGLPSDRFSAERTGGSVSTLTIQRTQQEDSAVYLCASSSGTSGNSYNEQFFGPGTRLTVL.

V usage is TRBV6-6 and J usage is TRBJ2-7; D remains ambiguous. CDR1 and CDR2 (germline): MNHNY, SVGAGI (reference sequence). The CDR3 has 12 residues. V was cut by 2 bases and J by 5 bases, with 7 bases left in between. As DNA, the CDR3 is TGTGCCAGCAGTTACAGGGCCCACGAGCAGTACTTC. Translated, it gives CASSYRAHEQYF.

The CDR3 spells CASSPGVFGQETQYF. CDR3 sequence (DNA): TGTGCCAGCAGCCCCGGGGTCTTCGGACAAGAGACCCAGTACTTC. The chain uses TRBV5-7 and TRBJ2-5; weak D call: TRBD2 (5 bases). TRBV5-7 is an ORF for which the function is uncertain. The CDR3 covers 15 residues. Trimming pared 4 bases from V and 2 bases from J, leaving 15 bases between.

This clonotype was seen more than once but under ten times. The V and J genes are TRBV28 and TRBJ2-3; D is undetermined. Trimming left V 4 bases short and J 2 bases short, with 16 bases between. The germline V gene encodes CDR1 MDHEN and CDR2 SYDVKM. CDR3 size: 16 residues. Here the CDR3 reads CASSYQSNDPTDTQYF. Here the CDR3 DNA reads TGTGCCAGCAGTTACCAATCAAATGACCCCACAGATACGCAGTATTTT.

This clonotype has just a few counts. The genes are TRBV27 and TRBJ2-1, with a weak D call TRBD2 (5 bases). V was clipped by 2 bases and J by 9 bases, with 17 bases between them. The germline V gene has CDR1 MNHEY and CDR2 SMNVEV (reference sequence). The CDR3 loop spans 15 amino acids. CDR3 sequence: CASSLGLAGPLEQFF. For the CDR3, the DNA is TGTGCCAGCAGTTTAGGGCTAGCCGGACCACTTGAGCAGTTCTTC.

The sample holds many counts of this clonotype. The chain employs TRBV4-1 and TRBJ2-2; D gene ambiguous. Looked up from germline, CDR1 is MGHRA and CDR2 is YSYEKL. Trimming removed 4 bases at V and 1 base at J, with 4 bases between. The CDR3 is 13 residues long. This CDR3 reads CASSRLNTGELFF. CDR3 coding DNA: TGCGCCAGCAGCCGCCTGAACACCGGGGAGCTGTTTTTT.

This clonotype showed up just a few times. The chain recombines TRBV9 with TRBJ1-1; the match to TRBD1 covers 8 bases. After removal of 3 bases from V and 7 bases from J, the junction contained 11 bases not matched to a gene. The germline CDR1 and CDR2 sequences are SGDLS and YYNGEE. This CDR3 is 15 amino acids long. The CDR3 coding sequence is TGTGCCAGCAGCGCAAACCGACAGGGGTCAGGTGAAGCTTTCTTT. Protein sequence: CASSANRQGSGEAFF.

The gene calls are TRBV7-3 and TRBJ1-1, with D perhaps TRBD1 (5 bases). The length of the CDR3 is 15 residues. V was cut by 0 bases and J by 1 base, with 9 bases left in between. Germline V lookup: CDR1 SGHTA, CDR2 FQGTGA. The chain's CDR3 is CASSLTGLPNTEAFF. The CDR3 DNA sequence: TGTGCCAGCAGCTTAACGGGACTGCCGAACACTGAAGCTTTCTTT.

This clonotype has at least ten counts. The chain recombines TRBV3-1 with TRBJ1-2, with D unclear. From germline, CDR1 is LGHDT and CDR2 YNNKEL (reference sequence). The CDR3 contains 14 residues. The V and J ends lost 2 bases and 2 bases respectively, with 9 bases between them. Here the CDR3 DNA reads TGTGCCAGCAGCCAAAGAACCGGGAACTATGGCTACACCTTC. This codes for CASSQRTGNYGYTF.